This T cell receptor beta chain emerged from a study of blood T cell repertoires in COVID-19. Clones were read by immunoSEQ multiplex PCR, and TCRdb kept only the in-frame ones, dropping some. Among some 51,000 clones, approximately 90% were seen once, and the ten largest hold about 3.1%. Trimming took off 1 base at V and 1 base at J, with 23 bases between the two ends. The length of the CDR3 is 19 residues. CDR1 and CDR2 (germline): SGHAT, FQNNGV. The table lists this clone with a count of one. The rearrangement links TRBV11-2 to TRBJ2-7; weak D call: TRBD2 (5 bases). The origin of this receptor is a man in his fifties or sixties with acute or convalescent COVID-19. Sequenced material: peripheral blood. The CDR3 loop reads CASSLVFGPAGEASYEQYF. DNA of the CDR3: TGTGCCAGCAGCTTAGTTTTTGGTCCGGCGGGCGAGGCGTCCTACGAGCAGTACTTC.